The next 5 T cell receptor beta chains were all read from a single sample in a study of long-term antiretroviral therapy in people with HIV. They ran version v3.0 of the immunoSEQ assay at survey level. Libraries were prepared by immunoSEQ multiplex PCR; TCRdb keeps only in-frame clonotypes and omits some of them. Among under 25,000 clones, roughly 80% were seen once, and the ten largest hold roughly a tenth. Here the sequenced sample was unsorted PBMCs, taken 0.5 years before starting antiretroviral therapy. The receptors shown here come from a man aged 18 to 29 with HIV.

This rearrangement joins TRBV27 to TRBJ2-1; 7 bases line up with TRBD1. Losses at the gene ends were 3 bases for V and 6 bases for J; bases not matched to a gene: 11. Looked up from germline, CDR1 is MNHEY and CDR2 is SMNVEV (reference sequence). CDR3 size: 16 residues. Here the CDR3 reads CASSFSQGSVRNEQFF. CDR3 nucleotides: TGTGCCAGCAGTTTTTCACAGGGGTCGGTTCGCAATGAGCAGTTCTTC.

CDR3 in amino acids: CSAATGSEQYF. In nucleotides, the CDR3 is TGCAGTGCCGCGACAGGGTCCGAGCAGTACTTC. The chain has TRBV20-1 and TRBJ2-7; 7 bases fit TRBD1. Trimming took 6 bases from V and 6 from J; bases not matched to a gene: 5. Germline V lookup: CDR1 DFQATT, CDR2 SNEGSKA (reference sequence). There are 11 residues in the CDR3.

V gene TRBV5-1 combines with J gene TRBJ2-2; 9 bases are shared with TRBD2. The trim removed 4 bases at V and 3 bases at J, leaving 4 bases unmatched. This CDR3 is built from 15 residues. The germline V gene encodes CDR1 SGHRS and CDR2 YFSETQ. The CDR3 here is CASSRRGGDTGELFF. Written as DNA, the CDR3 is TGCGCCAGCAGCCGGCGGGGGGGCGACACCGGGGAGCTGTTTTTT.

V gene TRBV5-1 combines with J gene TRBJ2-7; D not certain. The V gene's germline CDR1 is SGHRS and CDR2 YFSETQ. The CDR3 spans 12 residues. V gave up 4 bases and J gave up 4 bases, with 9 bases separating them. In DNA form, the CDR3 reads TGCGCCAGCAGCCCAAACCTATACGAGCAGTACTTC. Translated: CASSPNLYEQYF.

V usage is TRBV7-8 and J usage is TRBJ1-2; the D gene is possibly TRBD1 (6 bases). Trimming took 5 bases from V and 0 from J, leaving 13 bases between them. The germline CDR1 and CDR2 sequences are SGHVS and FQNEAQ. This CDR3 spans 15 amino acids. CDR3 region: CASSARTATNYGYTF. CDR3 coding DNA: TGTGCCAGCAGCGCCCGGACAGCCACTAACTATGGCTACACCTTC.